This T cell receptor beta chain was obtained from a study of blood T cell repertoires in COVID-19 (dated by TCRdb to 2019 to 2021). Turning to the overall study: Collaborator samples came from the United States, Italy and Spain and covered acute and convalescent phases of COVID-19. The prospective study material was composed of cDNA or gDNA derived from T cells, B-cell-depleted T cells, or PBMCs. The dataset comprised deeply sampled blood TCRbeta repertoires from subjects exposed to, actively infected with, or recovered from COVID-19. A freely available public database, intended as a resource for researchers studying the immune response to SARS-CoV-2, is where the repertoires were released. The samples were drawn from the first 160 participants of the ongoing ImmuneRACE study and from 1,254 subjects provided by 6 global collaborators. The sample metadata nearly always contained a de-identified subject ID, COVID-19 status, age in years and sex. HLA class I and class II types, where available, came from metadata supplied by the sample provider rather than from assay-based typing.

The immunoSEQ Assay, a bias-controlled multiplex PCR, was used to amplify TCRbeta CDR3 regions from genomic DNA. The study's processing was this. The number of nucleated cells in each sample was estimated by amplification of reference gene primers within the assay. To quantify the absolute abundance of each unique TCRbeta CDR3 rearrangement, sequence reads were collapsed and filtered. For each sample, productive Simpson clonality was calculated as the square root of Simpson's diversity index across productive rearrangements. Drawn from immuneACCESS, this table holds only the in-frame rearrangements with V and J called that TCRdb kept. Clones are partly lost; checked studies trace under half to an unresolved V gene and leave the rest unexplained. The V and J calls and clone size come from that table; D and trimming were worked out from the DNA. A total of fewer than 250,000 clones appear in this sample, less than 90% of them only once. The top ten constitute 0.65% to 0.85% of the sample.

Via the germline V gene (reference sequence), CDR1 is LGHDT and CDR2 YNNKEL. V was cut back by 4 bases and J by 3 bases, leaving a gap of 10 bases between them. Spanning cysteine to phenylalanine, the CDR3 consists of 13 amino acids. The kept DNA is CDR3 alone, 39 bases in frame from the first base. Each collaborating institution followed its own protocols to collect whole blood in K2EDTA tubes. For TCRbeta analysis, collaborators shipped samples in one of three forms: frozen whole blood, isolated PBMCs, or DNA extracted from either of those sample types. Broader findings and caveats from the paper: The quantity of clinical and demographic metadata differed by source and by participant and was supplied without curation.

A word on this clone: Its specific antigen is unknown. Base qualities are not provided; no much larger clone lies one nucleotide away.

Sequencing was performed on peripheral blood. The sequence was collected from a man aged 35 to 55 with acute or convalescent COVID-19. This sequence uses TRBV3-1 (or the pseudogene TRBV3-2) and TRBJ2-7; 5 matching bases give a weak D call of TRBD2. Read as DNA, the sequence is TGTGCCAGCAGCCGGGAGACGGTCTACGAGCAGTACTTC. The translation is CASSRETVYEQYF.